This T cell receptor (beta chain) was observed in a study of blood T cell repertoires in COVID-19. Generated by immunoSEQ multiplex PCR, the TCRdb table keeps only in-frame clones and is missing some. The sample records around 36,000 clones, around 82% being singletons. Germline V gene sequence: CDR1 KGHSH, CDR2 LQKENI. The V end lost 3 bases, the J end lost 4 bases, and 7 bases lay between the germline ends. The CDR3 totals 12 residues. The sequence was obtained from a man aged 50 to 60 with acute or convalescent COVID-19. Sequencing was carried out using peripheral blood. The gene calls are TRBV18 and TRBJ2-7; D is perhaps TRBD1 (6 bases). The CDR3 here is CASSPGQYEQYF. The CDR3 DNA reads as TGTGCCAGCTCACCCGGACAGTACGAGCAGTACTTC.